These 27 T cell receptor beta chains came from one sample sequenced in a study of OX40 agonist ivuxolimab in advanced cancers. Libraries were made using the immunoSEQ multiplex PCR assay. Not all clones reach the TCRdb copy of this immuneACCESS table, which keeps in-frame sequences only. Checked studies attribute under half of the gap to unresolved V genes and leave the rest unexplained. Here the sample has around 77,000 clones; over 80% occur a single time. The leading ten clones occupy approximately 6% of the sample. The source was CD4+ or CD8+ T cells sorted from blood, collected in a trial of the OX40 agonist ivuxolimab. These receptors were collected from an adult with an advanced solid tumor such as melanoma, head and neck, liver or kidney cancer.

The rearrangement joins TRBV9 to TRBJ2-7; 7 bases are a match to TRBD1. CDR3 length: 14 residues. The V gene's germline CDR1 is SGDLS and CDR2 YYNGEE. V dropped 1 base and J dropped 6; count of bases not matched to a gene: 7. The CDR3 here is CASSVSTGAGEQYF. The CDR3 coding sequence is TGTGCCAGCAGCGTATCCACAGGGGCCGGCGAGCAGTACTTC.

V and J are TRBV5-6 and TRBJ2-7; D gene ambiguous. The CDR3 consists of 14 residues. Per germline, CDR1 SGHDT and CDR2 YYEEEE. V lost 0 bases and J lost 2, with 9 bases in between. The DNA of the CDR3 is TGTGCCAGCAGCTTGGGGAACAGTCCCTACGAGCAGTACTTC. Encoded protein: CASSLGNSPYEQYF.

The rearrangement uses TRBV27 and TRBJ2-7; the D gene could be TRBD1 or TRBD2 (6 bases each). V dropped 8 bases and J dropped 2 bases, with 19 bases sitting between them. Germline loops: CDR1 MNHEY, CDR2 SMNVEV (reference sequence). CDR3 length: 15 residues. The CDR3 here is CASGGGTIPPYEQYF. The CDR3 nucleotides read TGTGCCAGCGGAGGGGGGACGATTCCGCCCTACGAGCAGTACTTC.

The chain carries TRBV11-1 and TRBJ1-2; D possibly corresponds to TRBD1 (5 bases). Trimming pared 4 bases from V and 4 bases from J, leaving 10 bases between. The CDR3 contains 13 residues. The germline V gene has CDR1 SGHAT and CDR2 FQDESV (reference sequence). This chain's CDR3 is CASSSDTGYGYTF. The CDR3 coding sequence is TGTGCCAGCAGCTCGGACACCGGCTATGGCTACACCTTC.

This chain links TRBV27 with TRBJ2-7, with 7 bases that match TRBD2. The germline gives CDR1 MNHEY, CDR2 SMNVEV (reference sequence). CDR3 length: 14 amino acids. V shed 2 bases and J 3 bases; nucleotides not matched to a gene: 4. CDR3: CASSLGGEGYEQYF. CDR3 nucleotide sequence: TGTGCCAGCAGTTTAGGGGGGGAGGGCTACGAGCAGTACTTC.

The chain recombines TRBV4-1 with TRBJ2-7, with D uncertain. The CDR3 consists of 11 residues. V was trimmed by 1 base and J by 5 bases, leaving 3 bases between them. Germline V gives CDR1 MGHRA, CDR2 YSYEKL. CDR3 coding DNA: TGCGCCAGCAGCCAAGGAAACGAGCAGTACTTC. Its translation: CASSQGNEQYF.

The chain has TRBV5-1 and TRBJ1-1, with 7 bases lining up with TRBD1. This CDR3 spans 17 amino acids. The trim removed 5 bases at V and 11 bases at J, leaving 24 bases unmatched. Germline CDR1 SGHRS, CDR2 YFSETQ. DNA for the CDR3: TGCGCCAGCAGACCAAGCTTGATGGGACAGTCGCTCCTATCGGCTTTCTTT. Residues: CASRPSLMGQSLLSAFF.

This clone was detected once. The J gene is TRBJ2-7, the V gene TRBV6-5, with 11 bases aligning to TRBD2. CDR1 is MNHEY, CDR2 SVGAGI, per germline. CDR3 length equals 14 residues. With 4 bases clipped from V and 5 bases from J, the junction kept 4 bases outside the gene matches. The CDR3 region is CASSSLAGGNEQYF. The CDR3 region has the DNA TGTGCCAGCAGTTCTCTAGCGGGGGGAAACGAGCAGTACTTC.

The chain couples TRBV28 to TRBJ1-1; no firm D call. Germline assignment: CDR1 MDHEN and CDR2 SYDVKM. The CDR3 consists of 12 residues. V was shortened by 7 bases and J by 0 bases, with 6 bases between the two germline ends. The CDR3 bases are TGTGCCAGCACCCTAATGAACACTGAAGCTTTCTTT. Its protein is CASTLMNTEAFF.

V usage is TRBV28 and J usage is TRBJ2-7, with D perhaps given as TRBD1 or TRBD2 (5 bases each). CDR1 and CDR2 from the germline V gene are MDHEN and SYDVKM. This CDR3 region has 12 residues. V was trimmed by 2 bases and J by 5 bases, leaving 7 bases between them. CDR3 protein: CASSLGGDEQYF. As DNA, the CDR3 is TGTGCCAGCAGTTTAGGGGGTGACGAGCAGTACTTC. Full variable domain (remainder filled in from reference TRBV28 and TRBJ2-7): DVKVTQSSRYLVKRTGEKVFLECVQDMDHENMFWYRQDPGLGLRLIYFSYDVKMKEKGDIPEGYSVSREKKERFSLILESASTNQTSMYLCASSLGGDEQYFGPGTRLTVT.

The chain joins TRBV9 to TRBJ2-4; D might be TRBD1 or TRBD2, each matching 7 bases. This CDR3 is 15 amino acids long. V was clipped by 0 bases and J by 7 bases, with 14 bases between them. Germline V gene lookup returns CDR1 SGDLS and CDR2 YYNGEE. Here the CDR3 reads CASSVGGGGRNIQYF. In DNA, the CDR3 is TGTGCCAGCAGCGTAGGGGGAGGGGGCAGGAACATTCAGTACTTC.

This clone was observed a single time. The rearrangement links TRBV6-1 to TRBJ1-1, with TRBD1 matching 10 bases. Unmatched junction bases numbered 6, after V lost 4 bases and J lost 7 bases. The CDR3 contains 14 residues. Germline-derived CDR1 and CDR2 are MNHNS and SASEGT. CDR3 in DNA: TGTGCCAGCAGTGTGATGGGACAGGGGAATGAAGCTTTCTTT. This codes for CASSVMGQGNEAFF.

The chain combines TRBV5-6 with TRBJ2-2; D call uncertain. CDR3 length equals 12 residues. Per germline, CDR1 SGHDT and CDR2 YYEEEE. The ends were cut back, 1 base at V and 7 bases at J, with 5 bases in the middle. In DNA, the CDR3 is TGTGCCAGCAGCTTGTACATCGGGGAGCTGTTTTTT. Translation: CASSLYIGELFF. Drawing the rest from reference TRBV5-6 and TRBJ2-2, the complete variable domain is DAGVTQSPTHLIKTRGQQVTLRCSPKSGHDTVSWYQQALGQGPQFIFQYYEEEERQRGNFPDRFSGHQFPNYSSELNVNALLLGDSALYLCASSLYIGELFFGEGSRLTVL.

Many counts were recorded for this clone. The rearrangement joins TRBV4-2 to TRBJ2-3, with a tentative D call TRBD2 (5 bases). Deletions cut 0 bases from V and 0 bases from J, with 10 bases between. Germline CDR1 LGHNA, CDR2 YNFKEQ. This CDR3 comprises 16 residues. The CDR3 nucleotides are TGTGCCAGCAGCCAAGATTCGACGGGAAGCACAGATACGCAGTATTTT. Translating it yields CASSQDSTGSTDTQYF.

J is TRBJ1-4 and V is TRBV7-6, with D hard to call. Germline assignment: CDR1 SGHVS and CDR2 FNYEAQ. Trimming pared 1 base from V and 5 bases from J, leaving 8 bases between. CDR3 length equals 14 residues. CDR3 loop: CASSLEPMNEKLFF. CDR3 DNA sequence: TGTGCCAGCAGCTTAGAGCCAATGAATGAAAAACTGTTTTTT.

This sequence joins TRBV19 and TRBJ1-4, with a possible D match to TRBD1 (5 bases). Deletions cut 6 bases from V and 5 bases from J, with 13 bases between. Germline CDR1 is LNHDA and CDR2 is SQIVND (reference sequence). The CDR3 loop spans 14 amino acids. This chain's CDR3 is CASSDRGLNEKLFF. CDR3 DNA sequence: TGTGCCAGTAGCGACAGAGGGTTAAATGAAAAACTGTTTTTT.

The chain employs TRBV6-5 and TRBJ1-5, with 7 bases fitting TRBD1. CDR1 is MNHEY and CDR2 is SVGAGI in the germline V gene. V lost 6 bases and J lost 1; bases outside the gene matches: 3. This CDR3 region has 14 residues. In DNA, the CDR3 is TGTGCCAGCAGGCCAGGGGGAAGCAATCAGCCCCAGCATTTT. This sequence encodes CASRPGGSNQPQHF.

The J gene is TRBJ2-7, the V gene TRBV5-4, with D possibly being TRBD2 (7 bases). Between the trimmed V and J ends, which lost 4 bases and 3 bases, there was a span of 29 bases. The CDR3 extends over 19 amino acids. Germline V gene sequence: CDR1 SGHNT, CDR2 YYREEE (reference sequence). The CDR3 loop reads CASSLRPGLNRVGGYEQYF. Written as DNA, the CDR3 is TGTGCCAGCAGCCTCAGGCCGGGACTAAACAGGGTCGGCGGCTACGAGCAGTACTTC. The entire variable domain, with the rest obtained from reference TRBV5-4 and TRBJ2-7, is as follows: ETGVTQSPTHLIKTRGQQVTLRCSSQSGHNTVSWYQQALGQGPQFIFQYYREEENGRGNFPPRFSGLQFPNYSSELNVNALELDDSALYLCASSLRPGLNRVGGYEQYFGPGTRLTVT.

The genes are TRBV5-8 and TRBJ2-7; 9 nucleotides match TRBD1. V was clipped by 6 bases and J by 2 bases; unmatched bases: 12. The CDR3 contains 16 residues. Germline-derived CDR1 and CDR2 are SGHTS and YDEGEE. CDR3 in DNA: TGTGCCAGCACCGAATCCGGGACAGGGTTTACCTACGAGCAGTACTTC. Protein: CASTESGTGFTYEQYF.

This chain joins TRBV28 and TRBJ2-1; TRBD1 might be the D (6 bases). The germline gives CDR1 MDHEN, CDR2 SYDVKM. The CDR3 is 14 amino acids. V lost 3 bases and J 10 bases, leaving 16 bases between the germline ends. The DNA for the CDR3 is TGTGCCAGCAGTTTCTACAGGGACGAAAGGGAGCAGTTCTTC. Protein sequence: CASSFYRDEREQFF.

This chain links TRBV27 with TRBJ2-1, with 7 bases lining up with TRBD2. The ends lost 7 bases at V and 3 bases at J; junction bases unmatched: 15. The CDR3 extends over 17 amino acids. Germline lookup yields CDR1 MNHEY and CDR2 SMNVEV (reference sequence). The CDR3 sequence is CASTTKMGGTNYNEQFF. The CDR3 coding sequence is TGTGCCAGCACCACTAAAATGGGAGGGACTAACTACAATGAGCAGTTCTTC.

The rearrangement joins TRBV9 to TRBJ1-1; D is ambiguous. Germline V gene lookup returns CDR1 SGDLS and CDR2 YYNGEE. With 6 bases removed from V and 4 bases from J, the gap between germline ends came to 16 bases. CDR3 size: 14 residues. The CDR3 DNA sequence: TGTGCCAGCACCCGTAGAGAGGGATTCACTGAAGCTTTCTTT. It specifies CASTRREGFTEAFF. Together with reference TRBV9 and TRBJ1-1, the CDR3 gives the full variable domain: DSGVTQTPKHLITATGQRVTLRCSPRSGDLSVYWYQQSLDQGLQFLIQYYNGEERAKGNILERFSAQQFPDLHSELNLSSLELGDSALYFCASTRREGFTEAFFGQGTRLTVV.

CDR3 bases: TGTGCCAGCAGTTTGGGTATGAACACTGAAGCTTTCTTT. Its protein product is CASSLGMNTEAFF. V usage is TRBV27 and J usage is TRBJ1-1; D gene uncertain. This CDR3 has 13 amino acids. Trimming cost V 3 bases and J 0 bases, with 5 bases left between them. Per the germline V gene, CDR1 is MNHEY and CDR2 is SMNVEV (reference sequence).

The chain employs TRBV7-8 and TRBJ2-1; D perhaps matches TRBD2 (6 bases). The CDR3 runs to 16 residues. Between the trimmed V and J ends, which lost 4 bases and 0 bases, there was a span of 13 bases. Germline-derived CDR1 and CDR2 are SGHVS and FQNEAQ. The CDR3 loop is CASSSPTGVSYNEQFF. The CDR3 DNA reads TGTGCCAGCAGCTCCCCTACGGGGGTCTCCTACAATGAGCAGTTCTTC.

CDR3 loop: CASSPGTGGKSTSNQPQHF. The CDR3 nucleotides read TGTGCCAGCAGCCCGGGTACAGGGGGAAAATCGACAAGCAATCAGCCCCAGCATTTT. The chain links TRBV9 to TRBJ1-5; TRBD1 aligns across 8 bases. The V and J ends lost 4 bases and 1 base, in that order; junction bases with no gene match: 16. CDR1 and CDR2 from the germline V gene are SGDLS and YYNGEE. The CDR3 covers 19 residues.

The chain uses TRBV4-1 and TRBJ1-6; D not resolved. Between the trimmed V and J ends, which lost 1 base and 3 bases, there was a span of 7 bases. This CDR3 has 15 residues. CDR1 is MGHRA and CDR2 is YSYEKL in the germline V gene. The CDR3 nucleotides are TGCGCCAGCAGCCAAGTGCCGAACTATAATTCACCCCTCCACTTT. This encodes CASSQVPNYNSPLHF.

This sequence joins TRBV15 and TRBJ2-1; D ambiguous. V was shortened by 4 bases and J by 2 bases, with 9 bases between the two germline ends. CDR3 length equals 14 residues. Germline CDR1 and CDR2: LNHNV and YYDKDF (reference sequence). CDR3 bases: TGTGCCACCAGCATGATGAGCACCTACAATGAGCAGTTCTTC. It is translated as CATSMMSTYNEQFF.